A selection of T cell receptor beta chains follows, all from one sample in a study of cytomegalovirus exposure and HLA in healthy donors. The assay was immunoSEQ multiplex PCR, and TCRdb's table has in-frame clones only and misses some. The table shows approximately 100,000 clones, with 85% occurring only once. The specimen was PBMCs. The receptor set was obtained from a man in his forties or fifties in good health and CMV-seropositive. Each CDR3 is given with its conserved first and last residue. A D gene is named only where the DNA matches it firmly. A clone size is listed for some rows: how often the clone was seen (once, few, many), or a class if it is expanded.

clone size	V gene	D gene	J gene	CDR3 protein	CDR3 DNA
few	TRBV9	NA	TRBJ1-5	CASSRQDSNQPQHF	TGTGCCAGCAGCCGGCAGGATAGCAATCAGCCCCAGCATTTT
NA	TRBV2	TRBD2	TRBJ2-4	CASSGVRTSGGPRRNIQYF	TGTGCCAGCAGTGGTGTGAGGACTAGCGGGGGGCCCCGGCGAAACATTCAGTACTTC
NA	TRBV2	TRBD1	TRBJ1-1	CASSEGTGGWNTEAFF	TGTGCCAGCAGTGAAGGCACAGGGGGCTGGAACACTGAAGCTTTCTTT
few	TRBV27	TRBD2	TRBJ2-3	CASSLLGSGGRDTQYF	TGTGCCAGCAGTTTACTCGGGAGCGGGGGGCGTGATACGCAGTATTTT
NA	TRBV7-9	TRBD1	TRBJ2-7	CASSLVTGSYEQYF	TGTGCCAGCAGCTTAGTGACAGGGAGCTACGAGCAGTACTTC
NA	TRBV6-8	TRBD2	TRBJ2-1	CASRENRTRAYNEQFF	TGTGCCAGCAGGGAGAACAGGACTAGGGCCTACAATGAGCAGTTCTTC
once	TRBV29-1	TRBD1	TRBJ2-5	CSVPGQVEETQYF	TGCAGCGTCCCGGGACAGGTTGAAGAGACCCAGTACTTC
NA	TRBV19	TRBD1	TRBJ2-6	CASSIKVTGSFSGANVLTF	TGTGCCAGTAGTATAAAGGTGACAGGGTCTTTCTCTGGGGCCAACGTCCTGACTTTC
NA	TRBV5-1	NA	TRBJ2-3	CASSFEGDRTDTQYF	TGCGCCAGCAGCTTCGAGGGAGACCGCACAGATACGCAGTATTTT
NA	TRBV7-9	TRBD1	TRBJ1-4	CASSRGRQGATNEKLFF	TGTGCCAGCAGCAGGGGGCGACAGGGGGCAACTAATGAAAAACTGTTTTTT
NA	TRBV6-1	NA	TRBJ1-1	CASSRGVSEAFF	TGTGCCAGCAGTCGGGGGGTCTCTGAAGCTTTCTTT
once	TRBV28	TRBD1	TRBJ1-5	CASSLPPGQGGQPQHF	TGTGCCAGCAGTCTCCCCCCTGGACAGGGGGGTCAGCCCCAGCATTTT
NA	TRBV28	NA	TRBJ1-2	CASTPGPDYGYTF	TGTGCCAGCACCCCAGGCCCAGACTATGGCTACACCTTC
NA	TRBV14	TRBD1	TRBJ2-7	CASSHQDRASSSYEQYF	TGTGCCAGCAGCCATCAAGACAGGGCCTCGAGCTCCTACGAGCAGTACTTC
NA	TRBV6-5	TRBD2	TRBJ2-5	CASSLAGVQETQYF	TGTGCCAGCAGCCTAGCGGGGGTCCAAGAGACCCAGTACTTC
NA	TRBV5-1	TRBD2	TRBJ2-3	CASSEGTSGPTDTQYF	TGCGCCAGCAGCGAGGGGACTAGCGGGCCCACAGATACGCAGTATTTT
NA	TRBV28	TRBD1	TRBJ1-1	CASSSLQGVGQAFF	TGTGCCAGCAGTTCCTTACAGGGGGTTGGACAAGCTTTCTTT
once	TRBV7-9	NA	TRBJ1-1	CASMWGGMNTEAFF	TGTGCCAGCATGTGGGGCGGGATGAACACTGAAGCTTTCTTT
once	TRBV19	TRBD1	TRBJ1-5	CASSATGGVNQPQHF	TGTGCCAGTAGCGCGACAGGGGGTGTCAATCAGCCCCAGCATTTT
NA	TRBV5-4	NA	TRBJ1-4	CASSLEGTRANEKLFF	TGTGCCAGCAGCTTGGAAGGGACTAGGGCTAATGAAAAACTGTTTTTT
NA	TRBV28	TRBD1	TRBJ1-2	CASSPQTGYYGYTF	TGTGCCAGCAGCCCTCAGACAGGGTACTATGGCTACACCTTC
once	TRBV18	NA	TRBJ2-3	CASSPGTGSTSGLTDTQYF	TGTGCCAGCTCACCTGGGACAGGGTCGACTAGCGGCCTCACAGATACGCAGTATTTT